A selection of T cell receptor beta chains follows, all from one sample in a study of blood T cell repertoires in COVID-19. Profiled with immunoSEQ multiplex PCR; TCRdb holds only in-frame clones, not every one. The table shows approximately 150,000 clones, with about 86% occurring only once. Sequencing input: peripheral blood. The receptors were sampled from a woman older than 75 with acute or convalescent COVID-19. CDR3s include the opening cysteine and the closing phenylalanine or tryptophan. Fields, in order: V gene, J gene, CDR3 length, clone size, D gene, CDR3 DNA, CDR3 protein. A D gene is named only where the DNA matches it firmly. The listing skips clone size in some rows; elsewhere it reads once, few, many or a size class.

TRBV7-2	TRBJ2-7	14	NA	NA	TGTGCCAGCAGCTCCACGGCAGGGGCCTACGAGCAGTACTTC	CASSSTAGAYEQYF
TRBV28	TRBJ1-2	12	once	NA	TGTGCCAGCAGCGGGACTGTCTATGGCTACACCTTC	CASSGTVYGYTF
TRBV7-3	TRBJ1-1	14	NA	NA	TGTGCCAGCAGCTTAGGAGCAATGAACACTGAAGCTTTCTTT	CASSLGAMNTEAFF
TRBV12-3/TRBV12-4	TRBJ1-1	13	NA	NA	TGTGCCAGCAGTTTAGAGGGGAGGACTGAAGCTTTCTTT	CASSLEGRTEAFF
TRBV6-1	TRBJ1-5	17	NA	TRBD1	TGTGCCAGCAGTGAAGCCGGGACAGCCAGATCGTATCAGCCCCAGCATTTT	CASSEAGTARSYQPQHF
TRBV11-2	TRBJ1-4	15	NA	NA	TGTGCCAGCAGCTTTGCCACAGGTGCTAATGAAAAACTGTTTTTT	CASSFATGANEKLFF
TRBV25-1	TRBJ2-3	14	NA	NA	TGTGCCAGCATCGGCCTGGGGGGGCCAGATACGCAGTATTTT	CASIGLGGPDTQYF
TRBV7-2	TRBJ2-1	14	NA	NA	TGTGCCAGCAGCTTTGCCCCTAGATCCAATGAGCAGTTCTTC	CASSFAPRSNEQFF
TRBV27	TRBJ1-1	16	NA	NA	TGTGCCAGCAGTTCGCACCGGGGAGGGGTACCCACTGAAGCTTTCTTT	CASSSHRGGVPTEAFF
TRBV6-5	TRBJ2-1	16	NA	TRBD1	TGTGCCAGCAGTTGGAGGACAGGGGGCGGGATCAATGAGCAGTTCTTC	CASSWRTGGGINEQFF
TRBV9	TRBJ2-1	13	NA	TRBD1	TGTGCCAGCAGCGTAGGACAGGGCAATGAGCAGTTCTTC	CASSVGQGNEQFF
TRBV7-3	TRBJ2-1	16	NA	TRBD2	TGTGCCAGCAGCCGTCTTAGCGGGTCCTCCTACAATGAGCAGTTCTTC	CASSRLSGSSYNEQFF
TRBV27	TRBJ1-4	14	NA	TRBD1	TGTGCCAGCAGTTTATTGACAGGGAACGAAAAACTGTTTTTT	CASSLLTGNEKLFF
TRBV10-3	TRBJ1-2	16	NA	NA	TGTGCCATCAGTGAGTCGACTCGGGGGGGGAGCTATGGCTACACCTTC	CAISESTRGGSYGYTF
TRBV28	TRBJ1-1	12	NA	NA	TGTGCCAGCAAAGGGGGGGATACTGAAGCTTTCTTT	CASKGGDTEAFF
TRBV3-1/TRBV3-2	TRBJ2-2	13	once	NA	TGTGCCAGCAGCCAAGGGGGCTCCGGGGAGCTGTTTTTT	CASSQGGSGELFF
TRBV7-6	TRBJ2-7	15	once	NA	TGTGCCAGCAGCTTGACGGTAAAAGGGGACTACGAGCAGTACTTC	CASSLTVKGDYEQYF
TRBV28	TRBJ1-6	15	NA	TRBD1	TGTGCCAGCAGTTTGACAGGGGTAGTAGATTCACCCCTCCACTTT	CASSLTGVVDSPLHF
TRBV6-2/TRBV6-3	TRBJ1-2	16	few	NA	TGTGCCAGCAGTCTTCGCTCGACAGTCCCGTGGGTTGGCTACACCTTC	CASSLRSTVPWVGYTF
TRBV6-2/TRBV6-3	TRBJ2-7	17	NA	TRBD2	TGTGCCAGCAGTTTCGGGACTAGCGGGGGCCTCTCCTACGAGCAGTACTTC	CASSFGTSGGLSYEQYF
TRBV19	TRBJ2-3	16	NA	TRBD2	TGTGCCAGCAGAGGGGCTAGCGGGAGAGGGACAGATACGCAGTATTTT	CASRGASGRGTDTQYF
TRBV11-2	TRBJ2-3	13	few	NA	TGTGCCAGCAGACAGACTATTTTGTGGGCGCAGTATTTT	CASRQTILWAQYF
TRBV28	TRBJ1-2	14	NA	TRBD1	TGTGCCAGCAGTTTTGGGGACAGCGGCTATGGCTACACCTTC	CASSFGDSGYGYTF
TRBV4-3	TRBJ1-3	17	NA	TRBD1	TGCGCCAGCAGCCAAGACGGGTCGGCAGGGGGTGTAAACACCATATATTTT	CASSQDGSAGGVNTIYF
TRBV24-1	TRBJ2-1	15	NA	TRBD2	TGTGCCACCAGACCCGGGACTAGCGTCTACAATGAGCAGTTCTTC	CATRPGTSVYNEQFF
TRBV4-2	TRBJ2-1	18	NA	NA	TGTGCCAGCAGCCAAGATAGGGCCGCGGGACCCCCTTACAATGAGCAGTTCTTC	CASSQDRAAGPPYNEQFF
TRBV15	TRBJ1-5	14	NA	NA	TGTGCCACCAGTCTCCTGACACTCAATCAGCCCCAGCATTTT	CATSLLTLNQPQHF
TRBV7-3	TRBJ2-3	14	once	NA	TGTGCCAGCAGCCCCCGGGGAGGCACAGATACGCAGTATTTT	CASSPRGGTDTQYF
TRBV11-3	TRBJ1-1	13	NA	NA	TGTGCCAGCAGCTTAAGCGGGGGCCGTGAAGCTTTCTTT	CASSLSGGREAFF
TRBV18	TRBJ2-3	12	NA	NA	TGTGCCAGCTCACCCCCCAGAGATACGCAGTATTTT	CASSPPRDTQYF
TRBV4-3	TRBJ2-3	15	NA	TRBD2	TGCGCCAGCAGCCGAGGCGGGGGGGCCGGAGATACGCAGTATTTT	CASSRGGGAGDTQYF
TRBV27	TRBJ2-5	16	NA	NA	TGTGCCAGCAGTTTAAGACAACCCAGGTTCGCAGAGACCCAGTACTTC	CASSLRQPRFAETQYF
TRBV2	TRBJ2-7	18	NA	NA	TGTGCCAGCAGTGAAGCGCTTCTAAACAGGGCAGGAGCCTACGAGCAGTACTTC	CASSEALLNRAGAYEQYF
TRBV12-5	TRBJ1-5	16	NA	NA	TGTGCTAGTGGTTTGGTGCAGGCGGCCGGGGGTCAGCCCCAGCATTTT	CASGLVQAAGGQPQHF
TRBV19	TRBJ2-1	15	NA	TRBD2	TGTGCCAGCAAAGAAGGACTAGCGGGAGCTTATGAGCAGTTCTTC	CASKEGLAGAYEQFF
TRBV27	TRBJ1-2	13	once	TRBD1	TGTGCCAGCAGGGACAGGGTGTTAGGGGGCTACACCTTC	CASRDRVLGGYTF
TRBV12-5	TRBJ1-1	13	NA	NA	TGTGCTAGTGGTTCTCTGGGGGCGGCTGAAGCTTTCTTT	CASGSLGAAEAFF
TRBV28	TRBJ1-1	15	few	NA	TGTGCCAGCAGTTCCCTCGGGCAGGGTTACACTGAAGCTTTCTTT	CASSSLGQGYTEAFF
TRBV21-1	TRBJ2-7	14	NA	NA	TGTGCCAGCAGACGCGGGAGGGTCCCCTACGAGCAGTACTTC	CASRRGRVPYEQYF
TRBV5-4	TRBJ1-1	14	once	TRBD1	TGTGCCAGCAGCACCGGGACAGGGGCCACTGAAGCTTTCTTT	CASSTGTGATEAFF
TRBV10-3	TRBJ1-4	15	NA	TRBD1	TGTGCCATCAGTCGGTCGACAGGGGCAAATGAAAAACTGTTTTTT	CAISRSTGANEKLFF
TRBV6-6	TRBJ2-7	15	NA	TRBD2	TGTGCCAGCACCCCACGGGGGGGAGCTAGCTACGAGCAGTACTTC	CASTPRGGASYEQYF
TRBV27	TRBJ2-7	14	NA	TRBD1	TGTGCCAGCAGATTCCGGGACAGGCAAACCGAGCAGTACTTC	CASRFRDRQTEQYF
TRBV18	TRBJ2-2	14	NA	NA	TGTGCCAGCTACCTAGCCCAAAGCACCGGGGAGCTGTTTTTT	CASYLAQSTGELFF
TRBV29-1	TRBJ2-5	15	NA	NA	TGCAGCGTTAAGTATTTTGAGGGCCGAGGGGAGACCCAGTACTTC	CSVKYFEGRGETQYF
TRBV6-5	TRBJ2-1	13	NA	TRBD2	TGTGCCACCAAGCGGGAGGGCCGGGGTGAGCAGTTCTTC	CATKREGRGEQFF
TRBV6-5	TRBJ1-4	15	once	NA	TGTGCCAGCAGTTACTCGGGCAGGGGCGATGAAAAACTGTTTTTT	CASSYSGRGDEKLFF
TRBV5-1	TRBJ2-7	16	NA	TRBD2	TGCGCCAGCAGCCCCCCTGGGACTAGCGGGATCTACGAGCAGTACTTC	CASSPPGTSGIYEQYF
TRBV19	TRBJ1-1	15	few	NA	TGTGCCAGTAGTATACAGGGATGGGGGAACACTGAAGCTTTCTTT	CASSIQGWGNTEAFF